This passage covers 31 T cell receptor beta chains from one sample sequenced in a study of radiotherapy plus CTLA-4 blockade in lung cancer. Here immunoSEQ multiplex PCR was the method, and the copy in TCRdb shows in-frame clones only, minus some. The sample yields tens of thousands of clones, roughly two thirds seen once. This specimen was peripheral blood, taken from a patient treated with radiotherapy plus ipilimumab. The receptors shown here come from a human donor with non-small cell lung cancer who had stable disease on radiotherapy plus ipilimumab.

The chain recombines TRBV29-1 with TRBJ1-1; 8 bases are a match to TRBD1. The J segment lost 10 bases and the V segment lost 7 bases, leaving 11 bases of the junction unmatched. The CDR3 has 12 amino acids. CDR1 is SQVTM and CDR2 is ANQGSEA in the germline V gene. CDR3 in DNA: TGCAGCGGGCAAGGACAGGGATCGGCAGCTTTCTTT. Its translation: CSGQGQGSAAFF.

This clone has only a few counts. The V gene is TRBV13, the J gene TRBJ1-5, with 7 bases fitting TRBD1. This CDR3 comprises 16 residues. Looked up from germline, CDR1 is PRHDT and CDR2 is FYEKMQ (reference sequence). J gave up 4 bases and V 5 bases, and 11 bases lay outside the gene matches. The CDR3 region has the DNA TGTGCCAGCAGCCCTCAGGGACAGAACTCGAATCAGCCCCAGCATTTT. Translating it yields CASSPQGQNSNQPQHF.

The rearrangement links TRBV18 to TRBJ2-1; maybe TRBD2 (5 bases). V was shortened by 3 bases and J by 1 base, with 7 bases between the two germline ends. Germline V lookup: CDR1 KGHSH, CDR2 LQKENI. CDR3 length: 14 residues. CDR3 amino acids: CASSPLASYNEQFF. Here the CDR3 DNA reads TGTGCCAGCTCACCCTTAGCGTCCTACAATGAGCAGTTCTTC.

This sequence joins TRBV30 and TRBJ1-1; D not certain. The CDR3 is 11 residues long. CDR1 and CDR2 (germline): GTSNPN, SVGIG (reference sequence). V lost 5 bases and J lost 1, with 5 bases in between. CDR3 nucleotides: TGTGCCTGGTGGGCGAACACTGAAGCTTTCTTT. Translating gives CAWWANTEAFF.

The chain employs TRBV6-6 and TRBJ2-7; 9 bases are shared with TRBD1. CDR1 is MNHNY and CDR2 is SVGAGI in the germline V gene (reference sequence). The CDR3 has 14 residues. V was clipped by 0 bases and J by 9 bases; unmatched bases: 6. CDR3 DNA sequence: TGTGCCAGCAGTTACTCAGCGGGACAGGGCGGGCAGTACTTC. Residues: CASSYSAGQGGQYF.

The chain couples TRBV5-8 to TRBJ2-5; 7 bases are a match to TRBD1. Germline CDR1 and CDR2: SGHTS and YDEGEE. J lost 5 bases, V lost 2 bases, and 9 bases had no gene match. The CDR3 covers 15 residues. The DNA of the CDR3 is TGTGCCAGCAGCTTTGGCAGGGGGTACGAGGAGACCCAGTACTTC. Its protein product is CASSFGRGYEETQYF.

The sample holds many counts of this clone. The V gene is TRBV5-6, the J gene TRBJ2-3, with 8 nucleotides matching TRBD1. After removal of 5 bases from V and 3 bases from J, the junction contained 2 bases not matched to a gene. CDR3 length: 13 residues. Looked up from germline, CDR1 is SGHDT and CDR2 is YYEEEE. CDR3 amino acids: CASRRDRTDTQYF. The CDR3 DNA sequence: TGTGCCAGCAGACGGGACAGGACAGATACGCAGTATTTT.

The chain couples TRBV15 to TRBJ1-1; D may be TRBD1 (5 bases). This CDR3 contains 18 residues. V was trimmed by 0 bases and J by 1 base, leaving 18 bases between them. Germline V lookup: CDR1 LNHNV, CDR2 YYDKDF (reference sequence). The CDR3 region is CATSRDSHVGRENTEAFF. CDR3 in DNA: TGTGCCACCAGCAGAGATTCACATGTAGGCAGGGAGAACACTGAAGCTTTCTTT.

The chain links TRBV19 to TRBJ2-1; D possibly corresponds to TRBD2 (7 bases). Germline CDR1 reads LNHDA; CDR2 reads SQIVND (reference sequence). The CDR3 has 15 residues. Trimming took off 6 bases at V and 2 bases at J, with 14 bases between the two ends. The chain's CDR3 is CASRGGGAPYNEQFF. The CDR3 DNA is TGTGCCAGTAGAGGTGGGGGGGCACCCTACAATGAGCAGTTCTTC.

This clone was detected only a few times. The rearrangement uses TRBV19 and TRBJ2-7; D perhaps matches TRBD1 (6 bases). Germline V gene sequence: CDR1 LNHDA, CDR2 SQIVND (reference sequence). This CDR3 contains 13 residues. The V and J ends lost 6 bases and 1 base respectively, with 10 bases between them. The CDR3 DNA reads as TGTGCCAGTAGCATGACAGGTTCCTACGAGCAGTACTTC. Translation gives CASSMTGSYEQYF.

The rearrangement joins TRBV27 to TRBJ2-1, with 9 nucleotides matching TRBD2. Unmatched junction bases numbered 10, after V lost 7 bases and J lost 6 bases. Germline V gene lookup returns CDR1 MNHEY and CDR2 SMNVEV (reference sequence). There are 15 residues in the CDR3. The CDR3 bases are TGTGCCAGCAATCAACAGCTAGCGGGGAGCAATGAGCAGTTCTTC. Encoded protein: CASNQQLAGSNEQFF.

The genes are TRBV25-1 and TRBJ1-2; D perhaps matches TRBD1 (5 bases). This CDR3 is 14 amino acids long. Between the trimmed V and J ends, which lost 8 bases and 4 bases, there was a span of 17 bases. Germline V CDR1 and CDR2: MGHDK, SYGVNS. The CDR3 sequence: CASQAGGGGYGYTF. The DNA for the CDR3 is TGTGCCAGCCAAGCGGGTGGGGGGGGCTATGGCTACACCTTC.

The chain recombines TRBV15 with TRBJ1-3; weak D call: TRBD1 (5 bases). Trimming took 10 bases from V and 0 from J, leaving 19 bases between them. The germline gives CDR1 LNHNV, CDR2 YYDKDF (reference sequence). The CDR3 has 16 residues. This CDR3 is CAIGGNRLSSGNTIYF. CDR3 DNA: TGTGCCATCGGGGGGAACAGACTTTCCTCTGGAAACACCATATATTTT.

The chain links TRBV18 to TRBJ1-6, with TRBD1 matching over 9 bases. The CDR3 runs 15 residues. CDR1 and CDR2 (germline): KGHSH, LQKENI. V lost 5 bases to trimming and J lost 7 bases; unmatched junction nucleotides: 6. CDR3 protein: CASSSDRGWNSPLHF. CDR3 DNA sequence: TGTGCCAGCTCATCCGACAGGGGGTGGAATTCACCCCTCCACTTT.

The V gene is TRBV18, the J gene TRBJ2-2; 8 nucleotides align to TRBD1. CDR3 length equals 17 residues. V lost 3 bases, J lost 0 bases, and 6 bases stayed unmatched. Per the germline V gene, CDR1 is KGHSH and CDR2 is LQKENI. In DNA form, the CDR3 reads TGTGCCAGCTCACCTCAGGTGGGACAGGCGAACACCGGGGAGCTGTTTTTT. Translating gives CASSPQVGQANTGELFF.

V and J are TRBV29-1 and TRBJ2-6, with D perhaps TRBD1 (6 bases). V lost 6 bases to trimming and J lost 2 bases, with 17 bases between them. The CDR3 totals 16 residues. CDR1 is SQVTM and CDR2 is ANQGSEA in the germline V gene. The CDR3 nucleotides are TGCAGCGTGGCCCTTGTAACAGGGCCTGGGGCCAACGTCCTGACTTTC. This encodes CSVALVTGPGANVLTF. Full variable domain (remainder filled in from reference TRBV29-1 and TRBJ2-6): SAVISQKPSRDICQRGTSLTIQCQVDSQVTMMFWYRQQPGQSLTLIATANQGSEATYESGFVIDKFPISRPNLTFSTLTVSNMSPEDSSIYLCSVALVTGPGANVLTFGAGSRLTVL.

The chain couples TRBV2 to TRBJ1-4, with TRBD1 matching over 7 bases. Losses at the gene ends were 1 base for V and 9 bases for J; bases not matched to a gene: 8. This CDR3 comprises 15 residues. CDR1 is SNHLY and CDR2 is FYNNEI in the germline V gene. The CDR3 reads CASSEGAGGSQKLFF. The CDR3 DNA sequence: TGTGCCAGCAGTGAAGGGGCAGGGGGGTCACAAAAACTGTTTTTT.

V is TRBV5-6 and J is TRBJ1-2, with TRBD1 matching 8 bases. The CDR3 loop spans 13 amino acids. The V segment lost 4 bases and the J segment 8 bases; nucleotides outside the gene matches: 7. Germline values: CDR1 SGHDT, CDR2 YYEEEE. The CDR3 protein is CASSPRTGRGYTF. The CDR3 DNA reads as TGTGCCAGCAGCCCTAGGACAGGGAGAGGCTACACCTTC.

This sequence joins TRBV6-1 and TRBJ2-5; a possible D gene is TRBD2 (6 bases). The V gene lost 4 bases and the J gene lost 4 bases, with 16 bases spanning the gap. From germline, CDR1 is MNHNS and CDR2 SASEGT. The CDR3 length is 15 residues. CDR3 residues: CASSVGGGGRETQYF. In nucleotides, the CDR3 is TGTGCCAGCAGTGTGGGGGGTGGGGGGAGAGAGACCCAGTACTTC.

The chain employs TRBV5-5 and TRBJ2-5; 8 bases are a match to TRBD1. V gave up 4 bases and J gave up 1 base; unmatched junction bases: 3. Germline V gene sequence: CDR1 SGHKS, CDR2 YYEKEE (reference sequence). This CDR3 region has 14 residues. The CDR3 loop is CASSKGQGQETQYF. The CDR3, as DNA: TGTGCCAGCAGCAAAGGACAGGGCCAAGAGACCCAGTACTTC.

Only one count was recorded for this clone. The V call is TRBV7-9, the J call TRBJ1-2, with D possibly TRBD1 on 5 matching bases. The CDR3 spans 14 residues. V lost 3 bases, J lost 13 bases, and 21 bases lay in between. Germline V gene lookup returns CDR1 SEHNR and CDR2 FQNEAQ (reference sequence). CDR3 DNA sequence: TGTGCCAGCAGCTTGGGGGGGGGTGTACCACCCTCCACCTTC. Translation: CASSLGGGVPPSTF.

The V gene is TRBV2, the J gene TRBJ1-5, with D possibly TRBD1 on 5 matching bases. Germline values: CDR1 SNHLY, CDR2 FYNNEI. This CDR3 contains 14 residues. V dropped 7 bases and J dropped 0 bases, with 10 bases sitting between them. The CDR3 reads CASTRQYSNQPQHF. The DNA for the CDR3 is TGTGCCAGCACCCGACAGTATAGCAATCAGCCCCAGCATTTT. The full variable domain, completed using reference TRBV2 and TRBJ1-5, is EPEVTQTPSHQVTQMGQEVILRCVPISNHLYFYWYRQILGQKVEFLVSFYNNEISEKSEIFDDQFSVERPDGSNFTLKIRSTKLEDSAMYFCASTRQYSNQPQHFGDGTRLSIL.

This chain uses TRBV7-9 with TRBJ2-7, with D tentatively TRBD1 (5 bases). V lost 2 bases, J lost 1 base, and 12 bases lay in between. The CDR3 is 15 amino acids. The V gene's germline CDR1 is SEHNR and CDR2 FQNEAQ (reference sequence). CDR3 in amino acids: CASSLPLTVSYEQYF. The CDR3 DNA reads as TGTGCCAGCAGCTTACCCTTGACAGTTTCCTACGAGCAGTACTTC.

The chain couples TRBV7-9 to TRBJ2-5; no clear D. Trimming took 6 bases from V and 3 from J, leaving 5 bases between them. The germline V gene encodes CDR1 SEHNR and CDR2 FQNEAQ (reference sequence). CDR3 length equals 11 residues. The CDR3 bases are TGTGCCAGCAGTATTAAAGAGACCCAGTACTTC. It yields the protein CASSIKETQYF.

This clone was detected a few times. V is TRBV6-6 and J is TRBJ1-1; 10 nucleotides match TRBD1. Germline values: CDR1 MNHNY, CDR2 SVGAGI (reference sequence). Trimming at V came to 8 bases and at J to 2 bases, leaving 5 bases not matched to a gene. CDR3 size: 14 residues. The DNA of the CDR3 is TGTGCCAGCGCAGACAGGGGGCCTAACACTGAAGCTTTCTTT. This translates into CASADRGPNTEAFF.

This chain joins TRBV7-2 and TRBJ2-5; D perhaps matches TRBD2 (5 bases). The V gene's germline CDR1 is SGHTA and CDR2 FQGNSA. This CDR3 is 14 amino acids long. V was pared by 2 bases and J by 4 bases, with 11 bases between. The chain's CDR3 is CASSLRGKSETQYF. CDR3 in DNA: TGTGCCAGCAGCTTACGAGGGAAATCAGAGACCCAGTACTTC.

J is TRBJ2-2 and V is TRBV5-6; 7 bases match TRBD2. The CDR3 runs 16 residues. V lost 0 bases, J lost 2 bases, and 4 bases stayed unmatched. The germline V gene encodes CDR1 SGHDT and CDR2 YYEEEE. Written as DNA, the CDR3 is TGTGCCAGCAGCTTGGCCGGGACTATCAACACCGGGGAGCTGTTTTTT. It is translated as CASSLAGTINTGELFF. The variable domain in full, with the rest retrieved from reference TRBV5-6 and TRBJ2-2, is DAGVTQSPTHLIKTRGQQVTLRCSPKSGHDTVSWYQQALGQGPQFIFQYYEEEERQRGNFPDRFSGHQFPNYSSELNVNALLLGDSALYLCASSLAGTINTGELFFGEGSRLTVL.

For the CDR3, the DNA is TGTGCCAGCAGTGATGTAGGGGGGGGTTACAATGAGCAGTTCTTC. It specifies CASSDVGGGYNEQFF. The rearrangement joins TRBV2 to TRBJ2-1; D is possibly TRBD2 (7 bases). Looked up from germline, CDR1 is SNHLY and CDR2 is FYNNEI. The germline V and J ends were trimmed by 3 bases and 4 bases, with 13 bases remaining between them. The CDR3 runs to 15 residues.

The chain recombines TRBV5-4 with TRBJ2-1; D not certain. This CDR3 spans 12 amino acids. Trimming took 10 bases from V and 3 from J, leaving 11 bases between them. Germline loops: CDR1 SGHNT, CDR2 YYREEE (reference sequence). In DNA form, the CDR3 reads TGTGCCGCCGGCGACAACTACAATGAGCAGTTCTTC. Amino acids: CAAGDNYNEQFF.

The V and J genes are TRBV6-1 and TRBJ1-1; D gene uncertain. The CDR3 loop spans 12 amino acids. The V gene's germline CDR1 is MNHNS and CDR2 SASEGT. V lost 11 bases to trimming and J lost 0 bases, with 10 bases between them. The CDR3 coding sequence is TGTGCCTCCTACTTCCTGAACACTGAAGCTTTCTTT. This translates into CASYFLNTEAFF.

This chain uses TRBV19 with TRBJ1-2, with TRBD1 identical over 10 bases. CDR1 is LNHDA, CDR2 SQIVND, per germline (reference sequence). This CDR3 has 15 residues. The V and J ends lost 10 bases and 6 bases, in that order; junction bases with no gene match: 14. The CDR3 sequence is CATRGSGQGLDGYTF. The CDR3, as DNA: TGTGCCACCCGAGGGTCGGGACAGGGGTTGGATGGCTACACCTTC.